This entry lists 24 T cell receptor beta chains sequenced from one sample in a study of OX40 agonist ivuxolimab in advanced cancers. Repertoires were generated with immunoSEQ multiplex PCR, while TCRdb's copy carries only in-frame clones and drops some. The sample includes 80,000 to 95,000 clones, about 90% of them seen just once. The sample here was CD4+ or CD8+ T cells sorted from blood, taken in a trial of the OX40 agonist ivuxolimab. The origin of the receptors is an adult with an advanced solid tumor such as melanoma, head and neck, liver or kidney cancer.

The chain has TRBV6-4 and TRBJ1-5; tentatively, D is TRBD1 (6 bases). CDR1 is MRHNA, CDR2 SNTAGT, per germline. This CDR3 spans 16 amino acids. The ends were cut back, 6 bases at V and 5 bases at J, with 20 bases in the middle. The CDR3 sequence: CASRPPGHLGYQPQHF. CDR3 DNA sequence: TGTGCCAGCAGGCCCCCGGGACACCTGGGATATCAGCCCCAGCATTTT.

This clone was counted a single time. The V call is TRBV18, the J call TRBJ2-5; D perhaps matches TRBD1 (5 bases). Trimming took 3 bases from V and 3 from J, leaving 11 bases between them. The CDR3 totals 14 residues. Germline V gives CDR1 KGHSH, CDR2 LQKENI. This chain's CDR3 is CASSPRVGKETQYF. The CDR3 DNA sequence: TGTGCCAGCTCACCCAGGGTGGGGAAAGAGACCCAGTACTTC.

This chain joins TRBV6-5 and TRBJ2-2; 9 bases align to TRBD2. CDR3 length equals 13 residues. The trim removed 11 bases at V and 7 bases at J, leaving 8 bases unmatched. Germline V lookup: CDR1 MNHEY, CDR2 SVGAGI. The CDR3 loop is CACRLADRGELFF. The CDR3 DNA reads TGTGCCTGTCGACTAGCGGATCGCGGGGAGCTGTTTTTT.

The chain is built from TRBV6-1 and TRBJ2-7, with TRBD1 matching 7 bases. V lost 6 bases to trimming and J lost 3 bases; unmatched junction nucleotides: 11. The CDR3 is 15 residues long. Germline loops: CDR1 MNHNS, CDR2 SASEGT. CDR3 loop: CASSPIAGTVYEQYF. The CDR3 nucleotides read TGTGCCAGCAGCCCCATTGCCGGGACAGTCTACGAGCAGTACTTC.

The rearrangement joins TRBV18 to TRBJ2-7; 9 bases match TRBD2. Germline CDR1 and CDR2: KGHSH and LQKENI. The CDR3 length is 15 residues. V was pared by 0 bases and J by 5 bases, with 5 bases of the junction left unmatched. The CDR3 is CASSPPRGGGDEQYF. In DNA, the CDR3 is TGTGCCAGCTCACCACCGCGGGGGGGCGGAGACGAGCAGTACTTC.

This chain links TRBV30 with TRBJ1-3, with D uncertain. In germline, CDR1 is GTSNPN, CDR2 SVGIG (reference sequence). This CDR3 is 13 amino acids long. V was cut by 4 bases and J by 4 bases, with 11 bases left in between. In DNA, the CDR3 is TGTGCCTGGACTGGCAGGCTCGGAAACACCATATATTTT. Its translation: CAWTGRLGNTIYF. Complete variable domain (other parts from reference TRBV30 and TRBJ1-3): SQTIHQWPATLVQPVGSPLSLECTVEGTSNPNLYWYRQAAGRGLQLLFYSVGIGQISSEVPQNLSASRPQDRQFILSSKKLLLSDSGFYLCAWTGRLGNTIYFGEGSWLTVV.

This clone was seen only once. The rearrangement joins TRBV5-1 to TRBJ2-5, with 8 bases lining up with TRBD1. The CDR3 is made up of 14 amino acids. Germline lookup yields CDR1 SGHRS and CDR2 YFSETQ. Germline trimming cut 4 bases from V and 4 bases from J; bases unmatched to any gene: 6. In nucleotides, the CDR3 is TGCGCCAGCAGCCGCGGACAGGGAAGAGAGACCCAGTACTTC. Protein sequence: CASSRGQGRETQYF.

The CDR3 DNA reads TGTGCCAGCAGTGTCGGGACAGGGGGATACTACGAGCAGTACTTC. Protein: CASSVGTGGYYEQYF. The chain uses TRBV6-1 and TRBJ2-5; 11 bases are a match to TRBD1. The J call may be in error: the DNA end matches TRBJ2-7 better. The germline V gene encodes CDR1 MNHNS and CDR2 SASEGT. This CDR3 has 15 amino acids.

In regard to this clone: Other DNA sequences of this sample code for an identical CDR3. The V and J genes are TRBV5-8 and TRBJ2-5, with D possibly TRBD2 on 6 matching bases. The CDR3 is made up of 10 amino acids. Germline V gene lookup returns CDR1 SGHTS and CDR2 YDEGEE. Trimming left V 7 bases short and J 7 bases short, with 8 bases between. The CDR3 DNA follows: TGTGCCAGCCCCGGGGGGACCCAGTACTTC. Translation: CASPGGTQYF.

The V call is TRBV6-1, the J call TRBJ2-3; 8 nucleotides agree with TRBD1. Trimming at V came to 6 bases and at J to 6 bases, leaving 2 bases not matched to a gene. Germline V lookup: CDR1 MNHNS, CDR2 SASEGT. The CDR3 totals 12 residues. This chain's CDR3 is CASRYRGDTQYF. DNA for the CDR3: TGTGCCAGCAGATACAGGGGGGATACGCAGTATTTT.

This clone was recorded only once. The chain carries TRBV5-8 and TRBJ2-1, with D perhaps matching TRBD1 or TRBD2 (5 bases each). Trimming left V 3 bases short and J 5 bases short, with 15 bases between. The CDR3 has 15 amino acids. The germline CDR1 and CDR2 sequences are SGHTS and YDEGEE. The CDR3 spells CASSYTTGHHNEQFF. CDR3 coding DNA: TGTGCCAGCAGCTATACTACGGGGCACCACAATGAGCAGTTCTTC.

The V gene is TRBV18, the J gene TRBJ2-2; 10 nucleotides line up with TRBD2. The CDR3 is 17 residues long. Germline assignment: CDR1 KGHSH and CDR2 LQKENI. V gave up 6 bases and J gave up 5 bases; unmatched junction bases: 12. CDR3 sequence: CASSPLAGDPRTGELFF. The CDR3, as DNA: TGTGCCAGCTCGCCGCTAGCGGGAGACCCGAGAACCGGGGAGCTGTTTTTT.

The table lists this clone with a few counts. Here the CDR3 DNA reads TGTGCCAGCAGCCGAGGCCAGTCCTACGAGCAGTACTTC. This translates into CASSRGQSYEQYF. This chain joins TRBV14 and TRBJ2-7, with no clear D. From germline, CDR1 is SGHDN and CDR2 FVKESK. With 4 bases removed from V and 1 base from J, the gap between germline ends came to 8 bases. The CDR3 contains 13 residues.

This rearrangement joins TRBV6-9 to TRBJ2-7, with D perhaps matching TRBD2 (5 bases). The V end lost 6 bases, the J end lost 0 bases, and 18 bases lay between the germline ends. Germline values: CDR1 MNHGY, CDR2 SVAAGI. The CDR3 has 16 amino acids. CDR3 protein: CASRTSRVFSSYEQYF. The CDR3 nucleotides are TGTGCCAGCAGGACATCGAGGGTGTTTAGCTCCTACGAGCAGTACTTC.

This chain connects TRBV2 to TRBJ1-5; D is perhaps TRBD1 (5 bases). V was clipped by 6 bases and J by 10 bases, with 16 bases between them. Germline V lookup: CDR1 SNHLY, CDR2 FYNNEI. The CDR3 length is 13 residues. The CDR3 DNA reads as TGTGCCAGCAGACTTAGCGCCTGGGGCCCCCAGCATTTT. It yields the protein CASRLSAWGPQHF.

In regard to this clone: This same CDR3 is encoded by further DNA sequences in the sample. V usage is TRBV20-1 and J usage is TRBJ2-7; D not certain. This CDR3 spans 11 amino acids. The V gene lost 6 bases and the J gene lost 1 base, with 7 bases spanning the gap. Germline V gives CDR1 DFQATT, CDR2 SNEGSKA (reference sequence). CDR3 loop: CSAGPSYEQYF. In nucleotides, the CDR3 is TGCAGTGCCGGCCCTTCCTACGAGCAGTACTTC.

This clone showed up just a few times. The chain joins TRBV15 to TRBJ2-3; weak D call: TRBD1 (6 bases). Germline CDR1 and CDR2: LNHNV and YYDKDF (reference sequence). The CDR3 extends over 14 amino acids. V was shortened by 0 bases and J by 4 bases, with 8 bases between the two germline ends. CDR3 coding DNA: TGTGCCACCAGCAGAGACAGGGGCTCAGATACGCAGTATTTT. Its translation is CATSRDRGSDTQYF.

The rearrangement uses TRBV9 and TRBJ2-3; TRBD2 agrees at 15 bases. V shed 3 bases, J shed 5 bases, and the junction held 10 bases outside the gene matches. The CDR3 is made up of 18 amino acids. Germline V CDR1 and CDR2: SGDLS, YYNGEE. The CDR3 loop reads CASSARTSGGAFGDTQYF. The CDR3 bases are TGTGCCAGCAGCGCCCGGACTAGCGGGGGGGCCTTTGGAGATACGCAGTATTTT.

V is TRBV6-5 and J is TRBJ2-5; 9 bases are a match to TRBD2. Germline V gene lookup returns CDR1 MNHEY and CDR2 SVGAGI. CDR3 length equals 16 residues. Germline trimming cut 4 bases from V and 2 bases from J; bases unmatched to any gene: 8. The chain's CDR3 is CASSSQGLARQETQYF. The DNA for the CDR3 is TGTGCCAGCAGTTCCCAAGGACTAGCGAGGCAAGAGACCCAGTACTTC.

V is TRBV5-1 and J is TRBJ2-7; 12 bases are shared with TRBD2. Germline assignment: CDR1 SGHRS and CDR2 YFSETQ. Trimming cost V 4 bases and J 3 bases; bases outside gene matches: 11. This CDR3 comprises 17 residues. For the CDR3, the DNA is TGCGCCAGCAGCGCAGGAACACTACTAGCGGGAGGCTACGAGCAGTACTTC. Its protein product is CASSAGTLLAGGYEQYF.

With respect to this clone: Other DNA sequences in this sample translate to the same CDR3. The genes are TRBV19 and TRBJ2-5; 7 positions match TRBD1. CDR1 and CDR2 from the germline V gene are LNHDA and SQIVND (reference sequence). V shed 6 bases, J shed 3 bases, and the junction held 1 base outside the gene matches. The CDR3 runs 12 residues. The CDR3 nucleotides are TGTGCCAGTAGCGGGACAGAAGAGACCCAGTACTTC. It translates to CASSGTEETQYF.

This clone was counted between two and nine times. The chain uses TRBV4-2 and TRBJ1-2, with D possibly matching TRBD1 (6 bases). Trimming stripped 0 bases from V and 7 bases from J, with 15 bases between. This CDR3 is 15 amino acids long. The germline gives CDR1 LGHNA, CDR2 YNFKEQ. The CDR3 reads CASSQDTGNAGGYTF. The CDR3 coding sequence is TGTGCCAGCAGCCAAGACACAGGGAATGCGGGTGGCTACACCTTC.

As to this clone: The sample holds other DNA sequences that translate to the same CDR3. CDR3 bases: TGCGCCAGCAGCTCAGGACAGGAGAACACTGAAGCTTTCTTT. Its protein is CASSSGQENTEAFF. The rearrangement links TRBV5-1 to TRBJ1-1; 7 nucleotides align to TRBD1. The germline V gene has CDR1 SGHRS and CDR2 YFSETQ. The length of the CDR3 is 14 residues. V shed 3 bases and J 1 base; nucleotides not matched to a gene: 3.

The chain links TRBV19 to TRBJ2-3, with TRBD1 identical over 9 bases. V lost 4 bases to trimming and J lost 2 bases; unmatched junction nucleotides: 7. Germline CDR1 and CDR2: LNHDA and SQIVND (reference sequence). This CDR3 contains 16 residues. The CDR3 sequence is CASSTAGTGITDTQYF. In DNA, the CDR3 is TGTGCCAGTAGTACCGCGGGGACAGGGATCACAGATACGCAGTATTTT.